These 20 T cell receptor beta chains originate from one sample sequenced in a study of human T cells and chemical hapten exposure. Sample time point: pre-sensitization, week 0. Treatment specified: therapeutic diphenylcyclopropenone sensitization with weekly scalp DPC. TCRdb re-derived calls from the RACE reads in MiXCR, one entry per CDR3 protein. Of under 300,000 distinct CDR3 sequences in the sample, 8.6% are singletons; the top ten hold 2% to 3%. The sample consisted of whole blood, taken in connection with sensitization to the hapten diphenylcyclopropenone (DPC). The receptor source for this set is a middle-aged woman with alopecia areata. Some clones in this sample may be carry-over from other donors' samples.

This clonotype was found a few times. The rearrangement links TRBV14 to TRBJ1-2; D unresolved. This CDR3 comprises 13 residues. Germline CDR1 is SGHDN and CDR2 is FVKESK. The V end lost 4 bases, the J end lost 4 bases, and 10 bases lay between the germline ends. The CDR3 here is CASSPQAGYGYTF. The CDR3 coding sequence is TGTGCCAGCAGCCCACAAGCCGGCTATGGCTACACCTTC.

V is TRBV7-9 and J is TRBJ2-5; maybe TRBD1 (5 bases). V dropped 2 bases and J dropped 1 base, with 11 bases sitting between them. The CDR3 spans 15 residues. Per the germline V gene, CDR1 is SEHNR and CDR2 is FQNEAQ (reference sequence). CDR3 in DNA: TGTGCCAGCAGCTTATTTGGGGCTTCCCAAGAGACCCAGTACTTC. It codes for CASSLFGASQETQYF.

The CDR3 here is CASSQAQISYNEQFF. CDR3 DNA: TGTGCCAGCAGCCAAGCTCAGATTTCCTACAATGAGCAGTTCTTC. The chain employs TRBV3-1 and TRBJ2-1; D not resolved. V lost 1 base to trimming and J lost 1 base, with 8 bases between them. The CDR3 loop spans 15 amino acids. Germline V gene lookup returns CDR1 LGHDT and CDR2 YNNKEL (reference sequence).

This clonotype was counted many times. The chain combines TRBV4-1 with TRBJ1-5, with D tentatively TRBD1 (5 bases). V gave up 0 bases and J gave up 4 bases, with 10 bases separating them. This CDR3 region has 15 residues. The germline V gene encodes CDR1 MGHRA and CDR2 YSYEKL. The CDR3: CASSQDAGLNQPQHF. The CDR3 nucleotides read TGCGCCAGCAGCCAAGATGCAGGGTTGAATCAGCCCCAGCATTTT.

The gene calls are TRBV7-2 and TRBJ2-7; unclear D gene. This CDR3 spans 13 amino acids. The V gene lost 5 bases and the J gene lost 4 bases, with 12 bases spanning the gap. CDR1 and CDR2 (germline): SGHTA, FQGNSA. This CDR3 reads CASSRNPGYEQYF. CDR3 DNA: TGTGCCAGCAGCCGAAATCCTGGTTACGAGCAGTACTTC. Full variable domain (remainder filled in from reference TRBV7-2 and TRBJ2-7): GAGVSQSPSNKVTEKGKDVELRCDPISGHTALYWYRQSLGQGLEFLIYFQGNSAPDKSGLPSDRFSAERTGGSVSTLTIQRTQQEDSAVYLCASSRNPGYEQYFGPGTRLTVT.

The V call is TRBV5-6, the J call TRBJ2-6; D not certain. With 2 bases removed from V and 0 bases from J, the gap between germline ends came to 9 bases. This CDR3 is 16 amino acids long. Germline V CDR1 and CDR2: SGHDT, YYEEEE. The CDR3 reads CASSFLALSGANVLTF. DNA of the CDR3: TGTGCCAGCAGCTTTTTGGCCCTCTCTGGGGCCAACGTCCTGACTTTC. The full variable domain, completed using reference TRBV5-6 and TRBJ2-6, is DAGVTQSPTHLIKTRGQQVTLRCSPKSGHDTVSWYQQALGQGPQFIFQYYEEEERQRGNFPDRFSGHQFPNYSSELNVNALLLGDSALYLCASSFLALSGANVLTFGAGSRLTVL.

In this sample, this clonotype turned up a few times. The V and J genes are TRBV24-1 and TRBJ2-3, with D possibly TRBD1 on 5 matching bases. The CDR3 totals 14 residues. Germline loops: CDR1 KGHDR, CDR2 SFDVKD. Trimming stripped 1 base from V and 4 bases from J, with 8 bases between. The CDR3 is CATSDFRAPDTQYF. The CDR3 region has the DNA TGTGCCACCAGTGATTTCAGGGCCCCAGATACGCAGTATTTT.

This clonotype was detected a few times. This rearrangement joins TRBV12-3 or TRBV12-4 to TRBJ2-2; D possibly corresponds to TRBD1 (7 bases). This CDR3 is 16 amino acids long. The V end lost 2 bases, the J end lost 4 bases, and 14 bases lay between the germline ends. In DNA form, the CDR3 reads TGTGCCAGCAGTTTAAAGGGGGCGGGAAGCACCGGGGAGCTGTTTTTT. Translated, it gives CASSLKGAGSTGELFF.

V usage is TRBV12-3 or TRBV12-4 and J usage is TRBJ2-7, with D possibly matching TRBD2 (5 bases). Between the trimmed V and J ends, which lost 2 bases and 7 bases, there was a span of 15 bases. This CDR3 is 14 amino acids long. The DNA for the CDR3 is TGTGCCAGCAGTTTAAGCCGGGGATTTGAAGAGCAGTACTTC. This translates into CASSLSRGFEEQYF.

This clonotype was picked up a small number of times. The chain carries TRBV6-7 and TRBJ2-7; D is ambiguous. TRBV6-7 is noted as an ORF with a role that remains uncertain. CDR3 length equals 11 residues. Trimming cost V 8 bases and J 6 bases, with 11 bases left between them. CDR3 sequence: CASPMDSEQYF. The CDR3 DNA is TGTGCCAGCCCAATGGATAGCGAGCAGTACTTC.

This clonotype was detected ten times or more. The CDR3 loop is CASLSGLTDTQYF. The CDR3, as DNA: TGTGCCAGCCTGAGTGGCCTCACAGATACGCAGTATTTT. J is TRBJ2-3 and V is TRBV28; D not resolved. The germline V and J ends were trimmed by 8 bases and 2 bases, with 11 bases remaining between them. Germline assignment: CDR1 MDHEN and CDR2 SYDVKM. The length of the CDR3 is 13 residues.

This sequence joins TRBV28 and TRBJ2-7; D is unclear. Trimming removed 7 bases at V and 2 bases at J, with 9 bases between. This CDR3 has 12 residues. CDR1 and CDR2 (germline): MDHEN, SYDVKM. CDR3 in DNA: TGTGCCAGCAATCTGTCACCCTACGAGCAGTACTTC. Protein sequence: CASNLSPYEQYF.

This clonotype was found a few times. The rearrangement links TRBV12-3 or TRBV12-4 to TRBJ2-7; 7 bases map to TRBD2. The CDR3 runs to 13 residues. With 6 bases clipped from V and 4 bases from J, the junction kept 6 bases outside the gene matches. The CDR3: CASRASGVYEQYF. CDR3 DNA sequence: TGTGCCAGCAGAGCTAGCGGAGTGTACGAGCAGTACTTC.

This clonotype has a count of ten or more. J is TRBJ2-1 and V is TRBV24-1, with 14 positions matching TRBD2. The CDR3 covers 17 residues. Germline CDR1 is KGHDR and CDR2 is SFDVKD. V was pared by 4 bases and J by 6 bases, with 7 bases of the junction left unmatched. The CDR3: CATSDSGTSGRINEQFF. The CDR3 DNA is TGTGCCACCAGTGACTCCGGGACTAGCGGGAGAATCAATGAGCAGTTCTTC.

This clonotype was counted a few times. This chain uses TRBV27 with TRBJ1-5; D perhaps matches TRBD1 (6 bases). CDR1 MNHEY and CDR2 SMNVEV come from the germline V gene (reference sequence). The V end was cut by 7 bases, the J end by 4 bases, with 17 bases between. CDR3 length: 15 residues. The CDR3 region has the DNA TGTGCCAGCATCCCCTGGCAGGGGATTAATCAGCCCCAGCATTTT. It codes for CASIPWQGINQPQHF.

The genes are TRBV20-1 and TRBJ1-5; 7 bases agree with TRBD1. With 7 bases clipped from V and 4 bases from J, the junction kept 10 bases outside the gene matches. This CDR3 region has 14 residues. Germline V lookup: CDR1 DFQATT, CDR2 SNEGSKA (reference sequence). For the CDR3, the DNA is TGCAGTGTTAGGCCGGGACAGTCAAATCAGCCCCAGCATTTT. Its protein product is CSVRPGQSNQPQHF.

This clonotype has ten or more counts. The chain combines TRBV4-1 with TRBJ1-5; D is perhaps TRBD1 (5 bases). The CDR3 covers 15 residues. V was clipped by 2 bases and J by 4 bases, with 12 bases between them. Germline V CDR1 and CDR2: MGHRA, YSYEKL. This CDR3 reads CASSQWDGSNQPQHF. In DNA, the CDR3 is TGCGCCAGCAGCCAATGGGACGGGTCAAATCAGCCCCAGCATTTT.

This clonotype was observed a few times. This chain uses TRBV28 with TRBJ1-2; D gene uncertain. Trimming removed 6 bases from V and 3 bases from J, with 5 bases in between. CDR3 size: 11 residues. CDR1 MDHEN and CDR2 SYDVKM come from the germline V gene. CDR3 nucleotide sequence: TGTGCCAGCAGGTATTACTATGGCTACACCTTC. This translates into CASRYYYGYTF.

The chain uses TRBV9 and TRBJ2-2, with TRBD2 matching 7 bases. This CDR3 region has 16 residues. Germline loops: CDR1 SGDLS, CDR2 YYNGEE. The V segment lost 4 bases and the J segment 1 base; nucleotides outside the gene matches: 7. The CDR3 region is CASSPWEGRNTGELFF. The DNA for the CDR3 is TGTGCCAGCAGCCCATGGGAGGGACGGAACACCGGGGAGCTGTTTTTT.

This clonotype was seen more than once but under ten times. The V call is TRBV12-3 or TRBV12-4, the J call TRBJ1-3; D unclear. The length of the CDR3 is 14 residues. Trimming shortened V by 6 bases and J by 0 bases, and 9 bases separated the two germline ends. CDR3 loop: CASSPDLSGNTIYF. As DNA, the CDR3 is TGTGCCAGCAGCCCGGACCTCTCTGGAAACACCATATATTTT.